A selection of T cell receptor beta chains follows, all from one sample in a study of technical replicates of blood from several donors. Generated by immunoSEQ multiplex PCR, the TCRdb table keeps only in-frame clones and is missing some. Among some 57,000 clones, approximately 97% were seen once, and the ten largest hold about 0.2%. Sequencing was carried out using T cells isolated from PBMCs. The receptors stem from a human donor in good health. CDR3s include the opening cysteine and the closing phenylalanine or tryptophan. D genes are given only for firm matches. Some rows have no size entry. The others give once, few or many, or a class for an expanded clone.

v_call	j_call	d_call	clone_size	cdr3_aa	cdr3_nt
TRBV7-9	TRBJ2-6	TRBD1	-	CASSRTGGVSGANVLTF	TGTGCCAGCAGCCGGACAGGGGGCGTATCTGGGGCCAACGTCCTGACTTTC
TRBV25-1	TRBJ2-7	-	-	CASRGDAGEQYF	TGTGCCAGCAGGGGAGATGCGGGCGAGCAGTACTTC
TRBV28	TRBJ2-7	TRBD1	-	CASSLAPGDRGVIHEQYF	TGTGCCAGCAGTTTAGCTCCGGGGGACAGGGGAGTTATCCACGAGCAGTACTTC
TRBV7-9	TRBJ1-1	-	-	CASSLDTTFF	TGTGCCAGCAGCCTAGACACCACTTTCTTT
TRBV6-5	TRBJ2-7	-	-	CASRRSRGFYEQYF	TGTGCCAGCAGAAGAAGTCGGGGGTTCTACGAGCAGTACTTC
TRBV27	TRBJ1-1	-	-	CASSLLGGVNTEAFF	TGTGCCAGCAGTTTATTAGGGGGGGTGAACACTGAAGCTTTCTTT
TRBV7-9	TRBJ1-1	-	-	CASSLALSRGAFF	TGTGCCAGCAGCTTAGCCCTGAGTAGGGGAGCTTTCTTT
TRBV5-1	TRBJ1-2	-	once	CASSFEVPTYGYTF	TGCGCCAGCAGCTTTGAGGTTCCTACTTATGGCTACACCTTC
TRBV2	TRBJ1-2	-	-	CASIESRDYGYTF	TGTGCCAGCATCGAAAGTCGCGACTATGGCTACACCTTC
TRBV29-1	TRBJ2-1	TRBD2	-	CSVEDVGGPYNEQFF	TGCAGCGTTGAAGATGTGGGAGGGCCTTACAATGAGCAGTTCTTC
TRBV10-2	TRBJ2-5	TRBD1	-	CASTLPGQGLGETQYF	TGCGCCAGCACTTTACCGGGACAGGGGTTGGGGGAGACCCAGTACTTC
TRBV5-8	TRBJ1-5	-	-	CASSLFSAGDYSNQPQHF	TGTGCCAGCAGCTTGTTCTCAGCAGGGGACTATAGCAATCAGCCCCAGCATTTT
TRBV2	TRBJ2-1	TRBD2	-	CASQTSGLYNEQFF	TGTGCCAGCCAGACTAGCGGACTATACAATGAGCAGTTCTTC
TRBV13	TRBJ2-3	-	-	CASSPQGSDTQYF	TGTGCCAGCAGCCCCCAGGGATCAGATACGCAGTATTTT
TRBV29-1	TRBJ1-1	TRBD1	once	CSVVRQGADTEAFF	TGCAGCGTTGTTAGACAGGGGGCGGACACTGAAGCTTTCTTT
TRBV5-4	TRBJ1-1	TRBD1	-	CASSGGTASNTEAFF	TGTGCCAGCAGCGGGGGGACAGCCTCAAACACTGAAGCTTTCTTT
TRBV11-2	TRBJ2-1	TRBD1	-	CASSSGQGNNEQFF	TGTGCCAGCAGCTCGGGACAGGGGAACAATGAGCAGTTCTTC
TRBV5-1	TRBJ2-3	-	-	CASSLRGSVTDTQYF	TGCGCCAGCAGCCTTAGGGGCTCGGTCACAGATACGCAGTATTTT
TRBV25-1	TRBJ2-3	TRBD2	-	CASSDLGGVASVTQYF	TGTGCCAGCAGTGACCTCGGGGGGGTCGCGAGTGTAACGCAGTATTTT
TRBV27	TRBJ1-2	TRBD1	-	CASRPGQGEDGYTF	TGTGCCAGCAGACCCGGACAGGGAGAGGATGGCTACACCTTC
TRBV11-3	TRBJ2-7	TRBD2	-	CASSLFGGLAGGLNEQYF	TGTGCCAGCAGCTTATTTGGGGGACTAGCGGGGGGGCTGAACGAGCAGTACTTC
TRBV2	TRBJ2-7	TRBD1	once	CASSPSGQGVYEQYF	TGTGCCAGCAGTCCCAGTGGACAGGGGGTGTACGAGCAGTACTTC
TRBV23-1	TRBJ1-2	-	-	CASSLPPRTVGGYTF	TGCGCCAGCAGTCTCCCGCCCCGAACAGTTGGTGGCTACACCTTC
TRBV12-5	TRBJ1-1	-	once	CASRPDSTSKAGSTEAFF	TGTGCTTCTAGACCGGATTCGACCAGTAAGGCGGGTTCCACTGAAGCTTTCTTT
TRBV6-1	TRBJ2-7	-	-	CASSVSLSSYEQYF	TGTGCCAGCAGTGTAAGCCTGAGCTCCTACGAGCAGTACTTC
TRBV6-5	TRBJ2-2	-	-	CASSYFLGSNTGELFF	TGTGCCAGCAGTTATTTTCTCGGGTCGAACACCGGGGAGCTGTTTTTT
TRBV7-6	TRBJ2-3	-	-	CASSLQTDTQYF	TGTGCCAGCAGCTTACAAACAGATACGCAGTATTTT
TRBV7-9	TRBJ2-7	-	-	CASSLVGGYEQYF	TGTGCCAGCAGCTTAGTGGGGGGATACGAGCAGTACTTC
TRBV7-9	TRBJ2-1	TRBD2	-	CASTKLAGLYNEQFF	TGTGCCAGCACCAAACTAGCGGGACTCTACAATGAGCAGTTCTTC
TRBV2	TRBJ1-1	TRBD1	-	CASWIGQGDAEAFF	TGTGCCAGCTGGATAGGACAGGGTGACGCTGAAGCTTTCTTT
TRBV6-6	TRBJ2-5	-	once	CASSYKLAQETQYF	TGTGCCAGCAGTTACAAACTAGCCCAGGAGACCCAGTACTTC
TRBV5-8	TRBJ1-1	-	-	CASSLSGSMNTEAFF	TGTGCCAGCAGCTTATCAGGATCCATGAACACTGAAGCTTTCTTT
TRBV28	TRBJ2-1	TRBD1	-	CASSSPGQYNEQFF	TGTGCCAGCAGTAGCCCGGGACAGTACAATGAGCAGTTCTTC
TRBV30	TRBJ2-3	TRBD2	once	CAWSEDFSERGAQDTQYF	TGTGCCTGGAGTGAAGACTTTAGCGAGCGGGGGGCGCAAGATACGCAGTATTTT
TRBV18	TRBJ2-1	TRBD2	-	CASSPPLEGRGDEQFF	TGTGCCAGCTCACCACCTTTAGAGGGGAGGGGAGATGAGCAGTTCTTC
TRBV27	TRBJ2-7	-	-	CASSPSGTTYEQYF	TGTGCCAGCAGTCCTTCCGGGACAACCTACGAGCAGTACTTC
TRBV5-1	TRBJ2-3	TRBD2	-	CASSWGLAGFLTDTQYF	TGCGCCAGCAGCTGGGGACTAGCGGGGTTCCTCACAGATACGCAGTATTTT
TRBV30	TRBJ1-4	-	-	CAWSVTAPNEKLFF	TGTGCCTGGAGCGTGACAGCCCCCAATGAAAAACTGTTTTTT
TRBV6-1	TRBJ2-1	-	-	CASSELRGFYNEQFF	TGTGCCAGCAGTGAACTCAGGGGCTTTTACAATGAGCAGTTCTTC
TRBV5-1	TRBJ2-5	-	once	CASSLGTEGTQYF	TGCGCCAGCAGTTTGGGGACTGAGGGGACCCAGTACTTC
TRBV6-5	TRBJ2-1	-	-	CASTSVAYEQFF	TGTGCCAGCACCTCGGTCGCCTATGAGCAGTTCTTC
TRBV6-5	TRBJ2-7	TRBD1	-	CASRTGGEQYF	TGTGCCAGCAGGACAGGGGGCGAGCAGTACTTC
TRBV20-1	TRBJ2-5	-	-	CSARLETQYF	TGCAGTGCTAGACTTGAGACCCAGTACTTC
TRBV5-1	TRBJ1-1	-	-	CASRMSRVATEAFF	TGCGCCAGCAGGATGTCGCGGGTGGCCACTGAAGCTTTCTTT
TRBV27	TRBJ1-1	-	-	CASSFGTEAFF	TGTGCCAGCAGTTTCGGTACTGAAGCTTTCTTT
TRBV18	TRBJ2-5	-	once	CASSPAGEETQYF	TGTGCCAGCTCACCAGCAGGGGAAGAGACCCAGTACTTC
TRBV5-8	TRBJ1-1	-	-	CASIRVRGGLGFFTEAFF	TGTGCCAGCATCAGGGTTCGGGGGGGTCTTGGGTTTTTCACTGAAGCTTTCTTT
TRBV11-3	TRBJ1-1	TRBD1	-	CASSPGQGANTEAFF	TGTGCCAGCAGCCCAGGACAGGGCGCGAACACTGAAGCTTTCTTT
TRBV14	TRBJ1-1	-	-	CASSPGQYTEAFF	TGTGCCAGCAGCCCAGGACAGTACACTGAAGCTTTCTTT
TRBV18	TRBJ2-7	-	-	CASSPPGSYEQYF	TGTGCCAGCTCACCACCCGGCTCCTACGAGCAGTACTTC
TRBV9	TRBJ1-1	TRBD1	-	CASSVGTGYMNTEAFF	TGTGCCAGCAGCGTCGGGACAGGGTATATGAACACTGAAGCTTTCTTT
TRBV27	TRBJ1-1	-	-	CASNPGMPGTEAFF	TGTGCCAGCAACCCGGGGATGCCGGGGACTGAAGCTTTCTTT
TRBV5-4	TRBJ2-3	-	-	CASSPDPGAADTQYF	TGTGCCAGCAGCCCAGACCCGGGAGCGGCAGATACGCAGTATTTT
TRBV6-6	TRBJ2-7	TRBD1	-	CASSGQDSYEQYF	TGTGCCAGCAGCGGACAGGACTCCTACGAGCAGTACTTC
TRBV30	TRBJ1-2	-	-	CAWSVRGVNYGYTF	TGTGCCTGGAGTGTGCGTGGAGTTAACTATGGCTACACCTTC